Below, 9 T cell receptor beta chains from the same sample are listed, as sequenced in a study of CD8+ T cells in alopecia areata. RNA extraction and reverse transcription yielded cDNA as sequencing template. Libraries were prepared by immunoSEQ multiplex PCR; TCRdb keeps only in-frame clonotypes and omits some of them. The data show roughly 140,000 clones, roughly half seen once. Sample: CD4+ T cells sorted from blood, taken at week 0. The origin of the receptors is a human donor with alopecia areata.

V usage is TRBV7-8 and J usage is TRBJ2-1; TRBD2 aligns across 8 bases. The CDR3 contains 15 residues. Trimming at V came to 7 bases and at J to 10 bases, leaving 15 bases not matched to a gene. Germline V gene data show CDR1 as SGHVS and CDR2 as FQNEAQ. The CDR3 sequence: CASNPIAGPAVEQFF. The CDR3 DNA reads TGTGCCAGCAACCCTATAGCGGGGCCGGCGGTGGAGCAGTTCTTC.

CDR3 DNA sequence: TGTGCCAGCAGTTCCCCGGCAGGGAGGGGGATGGGAGCTTTCTTT. It yields the protein CASSSPAGRGMGAFF. The chain joins TRBV27 to TRBJ1-1, with D possibly matching TRBD1 (6 bases). Germline CDR1 reads MNHEY; CDR2 reads SMNVEV (reference sequence). The CDR3 is made up of 15 amino acids. Trimming shortened V by 4 bases and J by 10 bases, and 22 bases separated the two germline ends.

The chain combines TRBV28 with TRBJ2-6, with D perhaps matching TRBD2 (6 bases). This CDR3 region has 15 residues. Germline V gives CDR1 MDHEN, CDR2 SYDVKM. The V gene lost 11 bases and the J gene lost 0 bases, with 14 bases spanning the gap. The CDR3 DNA reads TGTGCCGCCCGGGGGACTCGCTCTGGGGCCAACGTCCTGACTTTC. Amino acid sequence: CAARGTRSGANVLTF.

This clone was observed a few times. The chain uses TRBV11-3 and TRBJ2-1; tentative D call: TRBD1 (5 bases). This CDR3 has 15 amino acids. CDR1 and CDR2 (germline): SGHNT, YENEEA. Trimming removed 2 bases from V and 3 bases from J, with 11 bases in between. CDR3 region: CASSLSQDRYNEQFF. The DNA of the CDR3 is TGTGCCAGCAGCTTATCACAGGATCGCTACAATGAGCAGTTCTTC. Together with reference TRBV11-3 and TRBJ2-1, the CDR3 gives the full variable domain: EAGVVQSPRYKIIEKKQPVAFWCNPISGHNTLYWYLQNLGQGPELLIRYENEEAVDDSQLPKDRFSAERLKGVDSTLKIQPAELGDSAVYLCASSLSQDRYNEQFFGPGTRLTVL.

The CDR3 sequence is CASSSLNLQGRSRQPQHF. As DNA, the CDR3 is TGTGCCAGCAGTTCGTTAAATCTACAGGGAAGGTCAAGACAGCCCCAGCATTTT. The V and J genes are TRBV28 and TRBJ1-5, with D possibly TRBD1 on 6 matching bases. This CDR3 has 18 residues. Germline lookup yields CDR1 MDHEN and CDR2 SYDVKM. The V gene lost 4 bases and the J gene lost 7 bases, with 26 bases spanning the gap.

The genes are TRBV7-2 and TRBJ2-4; 7 bases line up with TRBD2. Germline CDR1 reads SGHTA; CDR2 reads FQGNSA. This CDR3 comprises 13 residues. Trimming took 6 bases from V and 9 from J; bases not matched to a gene: 8. The CDR3 DNA is TGTGCCAGCAGTCCCGGGGGGTCTGGCATTCAGTACTTC. Translated: CASSPGGSGIQYF.

This chain's CDR3 is CSVARAGANVLTF. Written as DNA, the CDR3 is TGCAGCGTCGCAAGGGCAGGTGCCAACGTCCTGACTTTC. The genes are TRBV29-1 and TRBJ2-6; no clear D gene. The germline gives CDR1 SQVTM, CDR2 ANQGSEA. CDR3 size: 13 residues. V was clipped by 6 bases and J by 7 bases, with 13 bases between them.

The chain carries TRBV5-1 and TRBJ2-7; D may be TRBD1 (5 bases). Per germline, CDR1 SGHRS and CDR2 YFSETQ. The CDR3 length is 16 residues. Trimming removed 0 bases from V and 1 base from J, with 14 bases in between. CDR3 residues: CASSLVGARVSYEQYF. The CDR3 bases are TGCGCCAGCAGCTTGGTTGGGGCCCGCGTGTCCTACGAGCAGTACTTC. Full variable domain (missing parts from reference TRBV5-1 and TRBJ2-7): KAGVTQTPRYLIKTRGQQVTLSCSPISGHRSVSWYQQTPGQGLQFLFEYFSETQRNKGNFPGRFSGRQFSNSRSEMNVSTLELGDSALYLCASSLVGARVSYEQYFGPGTRLTVT.

The chain has TRBV13 and TRBJ2-6; D gene uncertain. This CDR3 is built from 13 residues. Germline V lookup: CDR1 PRHDT, CDR2 FYEKMQ (reference sequence). V dropped 5 bases and J dropped 6 bases, with 8 bases sitting between them. DNA for the CDR3: TGTGCCAGCAGCCAAGGCGAGGCCAACGTCCTGACTTTC. Translating gives CASSQGEANVLTF.